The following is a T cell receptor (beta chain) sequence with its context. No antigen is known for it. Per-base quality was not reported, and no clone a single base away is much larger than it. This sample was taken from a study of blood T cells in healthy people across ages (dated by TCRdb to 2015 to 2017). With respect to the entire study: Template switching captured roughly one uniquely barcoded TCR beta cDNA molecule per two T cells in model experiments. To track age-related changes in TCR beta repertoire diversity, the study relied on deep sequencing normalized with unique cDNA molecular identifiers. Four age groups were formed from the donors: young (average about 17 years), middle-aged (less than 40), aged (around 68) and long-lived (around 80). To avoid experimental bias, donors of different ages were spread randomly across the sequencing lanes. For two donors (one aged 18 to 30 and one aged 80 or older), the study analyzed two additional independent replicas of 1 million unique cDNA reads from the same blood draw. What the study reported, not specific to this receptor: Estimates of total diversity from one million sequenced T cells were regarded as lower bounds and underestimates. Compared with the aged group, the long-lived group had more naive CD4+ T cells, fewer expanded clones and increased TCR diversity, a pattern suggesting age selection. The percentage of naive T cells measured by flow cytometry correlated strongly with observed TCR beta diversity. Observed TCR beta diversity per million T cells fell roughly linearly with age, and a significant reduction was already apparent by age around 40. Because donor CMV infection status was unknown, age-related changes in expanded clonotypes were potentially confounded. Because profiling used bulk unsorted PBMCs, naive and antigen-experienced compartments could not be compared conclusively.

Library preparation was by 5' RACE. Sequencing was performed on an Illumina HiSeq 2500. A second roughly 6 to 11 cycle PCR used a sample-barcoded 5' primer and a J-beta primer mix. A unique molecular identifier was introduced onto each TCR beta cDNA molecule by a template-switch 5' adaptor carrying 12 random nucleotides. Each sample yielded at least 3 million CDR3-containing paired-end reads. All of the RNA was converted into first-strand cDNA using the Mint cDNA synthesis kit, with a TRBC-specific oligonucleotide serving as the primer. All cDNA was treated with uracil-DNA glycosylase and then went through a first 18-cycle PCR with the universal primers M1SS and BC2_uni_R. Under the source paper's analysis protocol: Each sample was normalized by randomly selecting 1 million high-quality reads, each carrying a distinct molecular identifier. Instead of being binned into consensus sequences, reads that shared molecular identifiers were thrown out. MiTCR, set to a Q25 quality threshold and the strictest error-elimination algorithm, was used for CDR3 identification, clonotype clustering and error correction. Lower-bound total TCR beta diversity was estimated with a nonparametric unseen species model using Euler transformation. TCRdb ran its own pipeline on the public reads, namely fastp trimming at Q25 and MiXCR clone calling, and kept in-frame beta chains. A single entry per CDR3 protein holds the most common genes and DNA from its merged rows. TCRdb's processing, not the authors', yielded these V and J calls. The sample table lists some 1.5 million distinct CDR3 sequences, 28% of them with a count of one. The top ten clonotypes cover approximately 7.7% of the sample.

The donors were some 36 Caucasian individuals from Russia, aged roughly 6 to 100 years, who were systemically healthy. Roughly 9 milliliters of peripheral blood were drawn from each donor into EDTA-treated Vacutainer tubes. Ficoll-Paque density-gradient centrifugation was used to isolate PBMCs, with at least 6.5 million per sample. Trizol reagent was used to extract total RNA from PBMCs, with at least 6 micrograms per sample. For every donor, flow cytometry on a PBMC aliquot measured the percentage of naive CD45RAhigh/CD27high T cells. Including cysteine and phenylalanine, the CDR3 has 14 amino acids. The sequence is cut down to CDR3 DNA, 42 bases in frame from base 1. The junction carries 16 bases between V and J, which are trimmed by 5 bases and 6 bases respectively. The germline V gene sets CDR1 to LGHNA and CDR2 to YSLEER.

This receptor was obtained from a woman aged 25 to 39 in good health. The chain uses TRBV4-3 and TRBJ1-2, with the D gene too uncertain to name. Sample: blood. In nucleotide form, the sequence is TGCGCCAGCAGCTCACGAAAACGGACCGATGGCTACACCTTC. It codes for CASSSRKRTDGYTF.